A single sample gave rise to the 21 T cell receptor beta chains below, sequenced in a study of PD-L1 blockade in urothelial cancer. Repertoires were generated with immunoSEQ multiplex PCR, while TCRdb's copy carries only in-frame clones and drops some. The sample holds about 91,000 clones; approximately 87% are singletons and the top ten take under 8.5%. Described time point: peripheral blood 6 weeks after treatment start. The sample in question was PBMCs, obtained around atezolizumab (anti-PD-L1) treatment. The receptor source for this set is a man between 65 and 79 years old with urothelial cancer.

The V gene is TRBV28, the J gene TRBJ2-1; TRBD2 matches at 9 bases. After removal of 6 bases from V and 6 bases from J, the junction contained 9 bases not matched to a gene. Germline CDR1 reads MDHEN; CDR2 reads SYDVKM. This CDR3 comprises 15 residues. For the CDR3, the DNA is TGTGCCAGCAGATCCGTAGCGGGAGATATCAATGAGCAGTTCTTC. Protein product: CASRSVAGDINEQFF.

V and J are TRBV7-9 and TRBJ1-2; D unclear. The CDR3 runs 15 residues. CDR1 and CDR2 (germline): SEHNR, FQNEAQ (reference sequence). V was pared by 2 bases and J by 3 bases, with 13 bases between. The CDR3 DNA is TGTGCCAGCAGCTTAAATGATCCTCGGGACTATGGCTACACCTTC. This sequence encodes CASSLNDPRDYGYTF.

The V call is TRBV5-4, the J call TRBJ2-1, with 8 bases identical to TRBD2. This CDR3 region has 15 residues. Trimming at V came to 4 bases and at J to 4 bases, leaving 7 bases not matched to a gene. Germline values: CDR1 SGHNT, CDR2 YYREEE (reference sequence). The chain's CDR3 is CASSLTGGGYNEQFF. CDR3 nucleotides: TGTGCCAGCAGCCTTACCGGGGGGGGATACAATGAGCAGTTCTTC.

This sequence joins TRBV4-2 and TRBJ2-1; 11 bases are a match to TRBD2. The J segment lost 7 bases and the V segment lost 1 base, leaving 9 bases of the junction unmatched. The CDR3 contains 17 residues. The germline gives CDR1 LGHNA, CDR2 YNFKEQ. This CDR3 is CASSQGVAGGPENEQFF. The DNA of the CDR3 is TGTGCCAGCAGCCAAGGGGTAGCGGGAGGGCCGGAGAATGAGCAGTTCTTC.

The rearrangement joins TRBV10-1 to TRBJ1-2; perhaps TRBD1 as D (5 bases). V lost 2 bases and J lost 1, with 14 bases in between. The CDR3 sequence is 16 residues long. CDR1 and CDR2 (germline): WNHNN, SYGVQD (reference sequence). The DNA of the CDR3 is TGCGCCAGCAGTGAGAGGCAGGGTTCCTATAACTATGGCTACACCTTC. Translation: CASSERQGSYNYGYTF.

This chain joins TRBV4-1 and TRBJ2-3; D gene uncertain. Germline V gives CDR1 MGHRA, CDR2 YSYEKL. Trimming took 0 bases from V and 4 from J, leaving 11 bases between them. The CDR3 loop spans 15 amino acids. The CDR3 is CASSQDPVPPDTQYF. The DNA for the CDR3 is TGCGCCAGCAGCCAAGACCCGGTCCCCCCAGATACGCAGTATTTT.

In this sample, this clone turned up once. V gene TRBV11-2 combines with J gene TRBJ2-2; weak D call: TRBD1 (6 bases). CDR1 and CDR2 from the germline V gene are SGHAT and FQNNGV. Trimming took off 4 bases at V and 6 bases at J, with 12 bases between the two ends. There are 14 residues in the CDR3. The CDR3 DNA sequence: TGTGCCAGCAGCTGGAAGACAGGTCCCGGGGAGCTGTTTTTT. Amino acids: CASSWKTGPGELFF.

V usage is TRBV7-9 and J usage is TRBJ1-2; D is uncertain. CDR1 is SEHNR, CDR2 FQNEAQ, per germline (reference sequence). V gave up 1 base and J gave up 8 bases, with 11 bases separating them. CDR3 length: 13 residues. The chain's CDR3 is CASSLGSGSGYTF. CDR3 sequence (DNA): TGTGCCAGCAGCTTAGGGTCGGGGAGCGGCTACACCTTC.

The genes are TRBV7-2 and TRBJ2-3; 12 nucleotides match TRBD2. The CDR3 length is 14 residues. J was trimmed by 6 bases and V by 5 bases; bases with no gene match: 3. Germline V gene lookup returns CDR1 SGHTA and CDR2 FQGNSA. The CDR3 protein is CASSPGTSGDTQYF. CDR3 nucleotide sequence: TGTGCCAGCAGCCCCGGGACTAGCGGGGATACGCAGTATTTT.

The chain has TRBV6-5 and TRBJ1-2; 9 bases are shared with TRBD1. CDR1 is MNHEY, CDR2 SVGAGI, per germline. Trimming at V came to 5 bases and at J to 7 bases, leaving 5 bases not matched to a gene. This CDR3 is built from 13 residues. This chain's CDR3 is CASSRDRAGGYTF. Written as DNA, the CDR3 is TGTGCCAGCAGTCGGGACAGGGCAGGTGGCTACACCTTC.

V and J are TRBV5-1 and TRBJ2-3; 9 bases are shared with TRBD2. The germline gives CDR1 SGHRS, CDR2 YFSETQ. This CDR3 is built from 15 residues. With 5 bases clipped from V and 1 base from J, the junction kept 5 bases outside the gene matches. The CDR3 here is CASSSGRGGTDTQYF. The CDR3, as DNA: TGCGCCAGCAGTAGCGGGAGAGGCGGCACAGATACGCAGTATTTT.

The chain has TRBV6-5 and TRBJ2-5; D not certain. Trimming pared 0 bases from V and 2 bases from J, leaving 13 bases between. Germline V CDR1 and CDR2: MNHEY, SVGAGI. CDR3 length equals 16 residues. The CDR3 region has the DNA TGTGCCAGCAGTTACTCTCGGCAGAGGCCACAAGAGACCCAGTACTTC. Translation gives CASSYSRQRPQETQYF.

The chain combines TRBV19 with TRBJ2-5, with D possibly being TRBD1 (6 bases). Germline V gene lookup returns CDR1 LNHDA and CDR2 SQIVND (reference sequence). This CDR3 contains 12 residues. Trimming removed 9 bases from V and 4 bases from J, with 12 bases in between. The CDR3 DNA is TGTGCCAGCGCGCAGGGGTCAGAGACCCAGTACTTC. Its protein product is CASAQGSETQYF.

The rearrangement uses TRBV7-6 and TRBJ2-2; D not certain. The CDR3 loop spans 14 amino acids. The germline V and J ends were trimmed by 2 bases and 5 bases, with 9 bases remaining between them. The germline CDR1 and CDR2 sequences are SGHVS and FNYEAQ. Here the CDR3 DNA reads TGTGCCAGCAGCTTACTGAGTCAAACCGGGGAGCTGTTTTTT. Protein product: CASSLLSQTGELFF.

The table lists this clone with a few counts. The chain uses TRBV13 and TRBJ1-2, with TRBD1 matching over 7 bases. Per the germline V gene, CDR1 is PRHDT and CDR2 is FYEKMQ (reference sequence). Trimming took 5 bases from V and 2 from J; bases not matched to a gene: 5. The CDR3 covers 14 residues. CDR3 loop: CASSEGQPNYGYTF. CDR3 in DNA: TGTGCCAGCAGCGAGGGACAGCCGAACTATGGCTACACCTTC.

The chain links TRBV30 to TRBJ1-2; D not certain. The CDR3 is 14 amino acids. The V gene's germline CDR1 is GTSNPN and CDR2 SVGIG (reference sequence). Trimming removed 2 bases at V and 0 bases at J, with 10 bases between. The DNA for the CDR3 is TGTGCCTGGAGTCATCGGTCAACTAACTATGGCTACACCTTC. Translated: CAWSHRSTNYGYTF.

This CDR3 reads CASGLETYGTSGMSYNEQFF. In nucleotides, the CDR3 is TGTGCTAGTGGTTTGGAAACATACGGGACTAGCGGGATGTCCTACAATGAGCAGTTCTTC. The rearrangement links TRBV12-5 to TRBJ2-1; TRBD2 aligns across 13 bases. CDR1 and CDR2 (germline): LGHNT, FRNRAP. Losses at the gene ends were 1 base for V and 1 base for J; bases not matched to a gene: 10. The CDR3 loop spans 20 amino acids.

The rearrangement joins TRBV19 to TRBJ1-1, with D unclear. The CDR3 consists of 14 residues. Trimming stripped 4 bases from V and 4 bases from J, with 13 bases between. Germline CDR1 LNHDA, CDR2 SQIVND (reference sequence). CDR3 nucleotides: TGTGCCAGTAGTAAACAAGGCGGGGTCACTGAAGCTTTCTTT. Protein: CASSKQGGVTEAFF.

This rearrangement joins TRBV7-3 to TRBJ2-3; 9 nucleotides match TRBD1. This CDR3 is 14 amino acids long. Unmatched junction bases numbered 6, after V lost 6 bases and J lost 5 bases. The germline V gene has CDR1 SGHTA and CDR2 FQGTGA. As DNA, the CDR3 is TGTGCCAGCAGTGAAGGGACAGGGAGAGATACGCAGTATTTT. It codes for CASSEGTGRDTQYF.

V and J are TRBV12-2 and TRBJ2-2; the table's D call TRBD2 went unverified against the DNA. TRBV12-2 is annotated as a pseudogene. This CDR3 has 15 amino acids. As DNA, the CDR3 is TGTGCAAGTCGCAAGCGGGAGGCGGGTACCGGGGAGCTGTTTTTT. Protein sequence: CASRKREAGTGELFF.

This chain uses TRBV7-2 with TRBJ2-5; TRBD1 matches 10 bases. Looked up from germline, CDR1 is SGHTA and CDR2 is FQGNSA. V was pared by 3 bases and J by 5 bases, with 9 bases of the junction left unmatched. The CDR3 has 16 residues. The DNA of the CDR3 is TGTGCCAGCAGCTTTAGGGACAGGGGCACAGGGGAGACCCAGTACTTC. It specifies CASSFRDRGTGETQYF.